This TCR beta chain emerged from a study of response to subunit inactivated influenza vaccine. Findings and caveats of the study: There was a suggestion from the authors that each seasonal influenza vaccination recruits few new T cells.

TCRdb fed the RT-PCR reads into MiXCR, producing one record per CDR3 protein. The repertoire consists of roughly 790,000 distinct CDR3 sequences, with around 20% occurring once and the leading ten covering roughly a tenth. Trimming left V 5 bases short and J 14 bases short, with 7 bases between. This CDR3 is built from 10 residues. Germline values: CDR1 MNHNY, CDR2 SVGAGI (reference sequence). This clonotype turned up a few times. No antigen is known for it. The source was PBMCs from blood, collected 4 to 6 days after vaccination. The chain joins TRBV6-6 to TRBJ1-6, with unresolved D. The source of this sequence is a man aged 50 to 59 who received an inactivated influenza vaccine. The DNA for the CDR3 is TGTGCCAGCAGTGGGTGGACCCTCCACTTT. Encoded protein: CASSGWTLHF.